Shown below are 23 T cell receptor beta chains from a single sample sequenced in a study of tumor-infiltrating lymphocytes in oesophageal squamous cell carcinoma. TCRdb passed the PCR reads through MiXCR, listing each CDR3 protein once. The sample contains 19,000 or so distinct CDR3 sequences, less than 50% of which appear only once. Sequenced input: normal esophageal tissue next to the tumor. These receptors originate from a female donor with esophageal squamous cell carcinoma.

This clonotype was picked up a small number of times. This CDR3 is missing its conserved last phenylalanine or tryptophan, likely due to a read error. Because the CDR3's place on the DNA is in doubt, the DNA is left out and the CDR3 is given as listed by TCRdb. This chain uses TRBV6-5 with TRBJ2-3. Germline assignment: CDR1 MNHEY and CDR2 SVGAGI. The length of the CDR3 is 17 amino acids, counting both ends. CDR3 in amino acids: CASTPTASSSYEQYFGN.

To note about this clonotype: Given a much more abundant clone one base away, this may be a read error. The chain recombines TRBV20-1 with TRBJ2-5, with TRBD2 matching over 7 bases. The CDR3 runs 14 residues. V lost 0 bases to trimming and J lost 11 bases; unmatched junction nucleotides: 12. Germline V gene data show CDR1 as DFQATT and CDR2 as SNEGSKA (reference sequence). The CDR3 spells CSAREGGELNEQYF. The CDR3 DNA reads TGCAGTGCTAGAGAGGGAGGGGAGCTCAATGAGCAGTACTTC.

The CDR3 DNA reads as TGTGCCAGCAGTGCCGGGGGAGGGGGCGAGACCCAGTACTTC. It specifies CASSAGGGGETQYF. This rearrangement joins TRBV6-1 to TRBJ2-5; D is tentatively TRBD1 or TRBD2 (7 bases each). The germline V gene has CDR1 MNHNS and CDR2 SASEGT. This CDR3 region has 14 residues. The germline V and J ends were trimmed by 4 bases and 5 bases, with 14 bases remaining between them.

This chain connects TRBV7-8 to TRBJ2-1; a possible D gene is TRBD2 (6 bases). The V gene lost 0 bases and the J gene lost 6 bases, with 21 bases spanning the gap. CDR3 length: 18 amino acids. Germline loops: CDR1 SGHVS, CDR2 FQNEAQ. The CDR3 is CASSLALPGALFRNEQFF. CDR3 bases: TGTGCCAGCAGCTTAGCCCTCCCGGGAGCCCTATTCCGCAATGAGCAGTTCTTC.

This chain joins TRBV7-3 and TRBJ2-1; D remains unclear. This CDR3 spans 15 amino acids. Trimming took off 2 bases at V and 3 bases at J, with 11 bases between the two ends. Germline CDR1 reads SGHTA; CDR2 reads FQGTGA. The CDR3 region is CASSLVSNYYNEQFF. The CDR3 nucleotides read TGTGCCAGCAGCTTAGTCAGCAACTACTACAATGAGCAGTTCTTC.

This clonotype was seen a few times. The chain couples TRBV7-6 to TRBJ2-7, with a tentative D call TRBD2 (5 bases). The closer fit of TRBJ2-5 to the DNA end suggests the J call may be wrong. CDR1 and CDR2 from the germline V gene are SGHVS and FNYEAQ. This CDR3 has 15 amino acids. The CDR3 DNA follows: TGTGCCAGCAGCCCCCAGGCAGGAGGTCAAGAGACCCAGTACTTC. This encodes CASSPQAGGQETQYF.

J is TRBJ2-5 and V is TRBV30; TRBD2 matches at 7 bases. This CDR3 has 13 amino acids. With 4 bases clipped from V and 6 bases from J, the junction kept 8 bases outside the gene matches. Germline V gene sequence: CDR1 GTSNPN, CDR2 SVGIG (reference sequence). This CDR3 is CAWTPGLSKTQYF. CDR3 nucleotides: TGTGCCTGGACCCCGGGACTAAGTAAGACCCAGTACTTC.

J is TRBJ2-3 and V is TRBV20-1, with D unresolved. Near its end, the DNA agrees better with TRBJ2-5, so the J call may be wrong. CDR1 and CDR2 (germline): DFQATT, SNEGSKA (reference sequence). The CDR3 length is 11 residues. The CDR3 region has the DNA TGCAGTGCTCCGTACCAAGAGACCCAGTACTTC. This codes for CSAPYQETQYF.

This chain links TRBV6-1 with TRBJ1-1, with D possibly matching TRBD1 (6 bases). The CDR3 loop spans 13 amino acids. V gave up 11 bases and J gave up 3 bases, with 16 bases separating them. CDR1 and CDR2 from the germline V gene are MNHNS and SASEGT. The CDR3 is CAGSEYRDTEAFF. The CDR3 DNA follows: TGTGCCGGCTCCGAGTACAGGGACACTGAAGCTTTCTTT.

This clonotype showed up just once. This chain uses TRBV7-2 with TRBJ2-3, with D tentatively TRBD1 (6 bases). The ends were cut back, 3 bases at V and 2 bases at J, with 9 bases in the middle. The germline CDR1 and CDR2 sequences are SGHTA and FQGNSA. This CDR3 is built from 14 residues. The CDR3 sequence: CASSFRDNTDTQYF. The CDR3 DNA reads as TGTGCCAGCAGCTTCCGGGACAACACAGATACGCAGTATTTT.

The V and J genes are TRBV7-9 and TRBJ2-5; D is unclear. This CDR3 contains 13 residues. The V end lost 2 bases, the J end lost 5 bases, and 9 bases lay between the germline ends. Germline V gene data show CDR1 as SEHNR and CDR2 as FQNEAQ (reference sequence). The CDR3 loop is CASSLFGVETQYF. The CDR3 region has the DNA TGTGCCAGCAGCTTATTTGGAGTGGAGACCCAGTACTTC.

The chain links TRBV5-1 to TRBJ2-7, with 7 bases identical to TRBD1. With the DNA end fitting TRBJ1-2 better, the J assignment may be wrong. This CDR3 is 14 amino acids long. Germline V gene data show CDR1 as SGHRS and CDR2 as YFSETQ. The CDR3 DNA sequence: TGCGCCAGCAGCTTACAGGGGCACCACTATGGCTACACCTTC. It specifies CASSLQGHHYGYTF.

CDR3 in DNA: TGTGCCAGCAGCTTAGCGTGGGGTTACGACAATGAGCAGTTCTTC. Its protein product is CASSLAWGYDNEQFF. The gene calls are TRBV7-6 and TRBJ2-1; D unclear. V lost 0 bases and J lost 5, with 11 bases in between. Germline V gene sequence: CDR1 SGHVS, CDR2 FNYEAQ. This CDR3 is 15 amino acids long.

This clonotype has just a few counts. The chain couples TRBV7-2 to TRBJ2-3, with 7 positions matching TRBD1. J gave up 6 bases and V 5 bases, and 14 bases lay outside the gene matches. This CDR3 has 16 residues. Germline-derived CDR1 and CDR2 are SGHTA and FQGNSA. For the CDR3, the DNA is TGTGCCAGCAGCCTTTTTAGGACAGGTTCTGTGGATACGCAGTATTTT. Its translation: CASSLFRTGSVDTQYF.

The genes are TRBV7-3 and TRBJ2-1, with 8 nucleotides matching TRBD2. The CDR3 runs 16 residues. V was clipped by 5 bases and J by 6 bases; unmatched bases: 12. Germline V gene lookup returns CDR1 SGHTA and CDR2 FQGTGA. CDR3 DNA: TGTGCCAGCAGCCGACGGGGGGGGGGTTCTCGCAATGAGCAGTTCTTC. Translated: CASSRRGGGSRNEQFF. The entire variable domain, with the rest obtained from reference TRBV7-3 and TRBJ2-1, is as follows: GAGVSQTPSNKVTEKGKYVELRCDPISGHTALYWYRQSLGQGPEFLIYFQGTGAADDSGLPNDRFFAVRPEGSVSTLKIQRTERGDSAVYLCASSRRGGGSRNEQFFGPGTRLTVL.

This clonotype came up many times. Germline is not matched at one junction end, which may reflect a read error. This rearrangement joins TRBV4-3 to TRBJ2-4; 9 positions match TRBD1. The CDR3 has 16 amino acids. The V gene's germline CDR1 is LGHNA and CDR2 YSLEER. CDR3 sequence: CASSQDGTGRNSPLHF. Written as DNA, the CDR3 is TGCGCCAGCAGCCAAGATGGGACAGGGCGCAATTCACCCCTCCACTTC.

The chain links TRBV7-2 to TRBJ2-5; D gene unclear. Judging by the DNA end, TRBJ2-7 fits better; the J call may be wrong. Germline V CDR1 and CDR2: SGHTA, FQGNSA. The CDR3 has 13 amino acids. CDR3 bases: TGTGCCAGCAGCTTAGGGTGGGCATACGAGCAGTACTTC. Its protein is CASSLGWAYEQYF.

The V call is TRBV10-2, the J call TRBJ2-5, with D maybe TRBD1 (7 bases). The J call may be wrong; the DNA end is better matched by TRBJ2-1. The CDR3 is 13 amino acids. The germline V gene has CDR1 WSHSY and CDR2 SAAADI. The CDR3: CASSFGQDYEQFF. CDR3 DNA: TGCGCCAGCAGTTTCGGACAGGACTACGAGCAGTTCTTC.

This clonotype was observed a handful of times. This chain links TRBV7-8 with TRBJ2-7; 9 bases agree with TRBD1. J gave up 0 bases and V 3 bases, and 3 bases lay outside the gene matches. This CDR3 is 15 amino acids long. Looked up from germline, CDR1 is SGHVS and CDR2 is FQNEAQ. CDR3 region: CASSFGTGHSYEQYF. The CDR3, as DNA: TGTGCCAGCAGCTTTGGGACAGGGCACTCCTACGAGCAGTACTTC.

This chain connects TRBV7-2 to TRBJ2-7; 8 bases fit TRBD2. Germline-derived CDR1 and CDR2 are SGHTA and FQGNSA. V was clipped by 7 bases and J by 1 base; unmatched bases: 12. The CDR3 runs to 16 residues. CDR3: CASNRNQRESSYEQYF. Written as DNA, the CDR3 is TGTGCCAGCAACCGTAATCAGCGGGAGTCTTCCTACGAGCAGTACTTC. Looking up the rest from reference TRBV7-2 and TRBJ2-7 gives the full variable domain: GAGVSQSPSNKVTEKGKDVELRCDPISGHTALYWYRQSLGQGLEFLIYFQGNSAPDKSGLPSDRFSAERTGGSVSTLTIQRTQQEDSAVYLCASNRNQRESSYEQYFGPGTRLTVT.

This clonotype showed up many times. The CDR3 DNA sequence: TGCGCCAGCAGCCAAGACAGTCCCTACAATGAGCAGTTCTTC. It translates to CASSQDSPYNEQFF. V is TRBV4-1 and J is TRBJ2-1; no firm D call. Germline V gene lookup returns CDR1 MGHRA and CDR2 YSYEKL. This CDR3 contains 14 residues. V was trimmed by 0 bases and J by 2 bases, leaving 5 bases between them.

The chain is built from TRBV7-3 and TRBJ2-1, with 7 bases that match TRBD1. The germline V gene encodes CDR1 SGHTA and CDR2 FQGTGA. The CDR3 covers 13 residues. Trimming took 4 bases from V and 12 from J; bases not matched to a gene: 9. CDR3 sequence: CASSSNTGTVQFF. The CDR3 region has the DNA TGTGCCAGCAGCTCAAATACCGGGACAGTGCAGTTCTTC.

Remarks on this clonotype: No conserved phenylalanine or tryptophan is present at the end of the CDR3, so a read error is the likely explanation. The limits of the CDR3 on the DNA are not certain, so only TCRdb's listed CDR3 is given. V is TRBV11-3 and J is TRBJ1-1; TRBD1, the table's D call, was not compared with the DNA. The CDR3 is 18 amino acids long, termini counted. Germline loops: CDR1 SGHNT, CDR2 YENEEA. CDR3 residues: CASSLEDREPTMSSSSGQ.